These T cell receptor beta chains were read from a single sample in a study of blood T cell repertoires in COVID-19. Sequencing was performed with immunoSEQ multiplex PCR; in TCRdb, only in-frame clones are kept and a portion is missing. Of about 130,000 clones in the sample, roughly three quarters were seen once. The sequenced sample was PBMCs or T cells enriched from blood (not recorded which). These receptors came from a woman aged 50 to 65 who had recovered from COVID-19. The conserved cysteine and the conserved F or W are not part of the CDR3 here. D genes are given only for firm matches. Rows may omit the clone size; those that give it use once, few, many or a size class.

j_call d_call clone_size v_call cdr3_aa
TRBJ2-3 . . TRBV6-2/TRBV6-3 ASSSTGDTQY
TRBJ2-7 . . TRBV28 ASWEQGFTYEQY
TRBJ1-2 TRBD1 . TRBV29-1 SVPDRGNGYT
TRBJ1-4 . . TRBV4-1 ASSQARAGSATNEKLF
TRBJ2-2 TRBD1 . TRBV5-6 ASTTGINTGELF
TRBJ2-2 . . TRBV10-3 AISESTQKNTGELF
TRBJ1-1 TRBD1 . TRBV28 ASSHRQGGTEAF
TRBJ2-3 . . TRBV2 ASLPGRGRRDTQY
TRBJ1-1 TRBD1 . TRBV6-6 ASRTSLQGAGTEAF
TRBJ2-2 . . TRBV11-2 ASSLYGVGNTGELF
TRBJ2-2 TRBD1 . TRBV5-1 ASSLADRDTGELF
TRBJ1-1 TRBD1 . TRBV24-1 ATSDPRTGDTEAF
TRBJ1-6 TRBD1 . TRBV6-5 ASSSWTGANSPLH
TRBJ2-6 . . TRBV3-1/TRBV3-2 ASSGYSSGANVLT
TRBJ2-3 . . TRBV6-5 ASRRVGSDTQY
TRBJ2-2 TRBD2 . TRBV11-3 ASSLDRGTSGGQLNTGELF
TRBJ1-2 . . TRBV28 ASSFPTGQYLYGYT
TRBJ2-1 TRBD2 once TRBV14 ASSQDSGGGAYEQF
TRBJ1-2 . . TRBV9 ASSVGGLTGYGYT
TRBJ1-1 . . TRBV7-3 ASMTDGGSTEAF
TRBJ2-7 . few TRBV6-5 ASSYGFRDTSLEQY
TRBJ2-2 TRBD1 once TRBV2 ASSPVGQGTGELF
TRBJ1-1 TRBD1 . TRBV28 ANRDPTGQGF
TRBJ1-2 . . TRBV5-4 ASSLAEVGGPDYGYT